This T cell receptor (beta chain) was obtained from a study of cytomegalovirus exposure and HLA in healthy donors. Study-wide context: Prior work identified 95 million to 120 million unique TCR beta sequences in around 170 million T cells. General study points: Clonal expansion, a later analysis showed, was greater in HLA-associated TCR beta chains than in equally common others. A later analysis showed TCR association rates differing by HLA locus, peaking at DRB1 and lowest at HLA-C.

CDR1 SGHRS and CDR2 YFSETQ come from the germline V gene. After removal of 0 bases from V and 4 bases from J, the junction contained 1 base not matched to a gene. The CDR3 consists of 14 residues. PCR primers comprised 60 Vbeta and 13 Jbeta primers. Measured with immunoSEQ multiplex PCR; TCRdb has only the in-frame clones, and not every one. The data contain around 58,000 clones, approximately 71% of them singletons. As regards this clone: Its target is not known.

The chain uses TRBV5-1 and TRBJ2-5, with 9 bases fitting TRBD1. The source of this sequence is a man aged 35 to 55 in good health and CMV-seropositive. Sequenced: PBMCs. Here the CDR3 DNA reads TGCGCCAGCAGCTTGGTACAGGGGGCAGAGACCCAGTACTTC. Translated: CASSLVQGAETQYF.